Described below is a single TCR beta chain sequence and its context. This clonotype was counted at least ten times. Its antigen target is currently unknown. There are no base qualities to consult, and no much larger clone falls within one base. The CDR3 covers 17 residues, taking in both the cysteine and the phenylalanine. This entry keeps only the CDR3 DNA: 51 bases, framed from base 1. V was cut back by 5 bases and J by 5 bases, leaving a gap of 24 bases between them. In the germline V gene (reference sequence), CDR1 corresponds to LNHNV and CDR2 to YYDKDF. These data come from a study of T-cell reconstitution after alpha-beta-depleted transplantation in children (dated by TCRdb to the mid-2010s). Background for the entire study: The study quantitatively tracked T-cell immune reconstitution after TCRalphabeta/CD19-depleted allogeneic hematopoietic cell transplantation in children using TCR repertoire profiling.

The library relied on PCR. Sequencing was performed on an Illumina HiSeq 2500. TCR library preparation used molecular barcoding, with unique molecular identifiers applied to normalize quantification of the TCRbeta repertoire. TCRdb reprocessing: public reads trimmed at Q25 with fastp, clones called with MiXCR, in-frame beta chains kept. All rows with the same CDR3 protein become a single entry with the most common DNA and genes. The sample profile shows 230,000 or so distinct CDR3 sequences; approximately 12% of them were found once. 2% to 3% of the sample goes to the ten largest clones. This specimen consisted of PBMCs from the stem cell graft donor, obtained from the stem cell graft. The sequence came from a human donor who donated a stem cell graft to a child with acute lymphoblastic leukemia. The rearrangement combines TRBV15 with TRBJ2-5; the D gene may be TRBD1 or TRBD2, since each aligns over 6 bases. The encoded CDR3 is CATSSQRGVPGVETQYF. The sequence in DNA is TGTGCCACCAGCTCCCAGAGGGGGGTCCCGGGGGTGGAGACCCAGTACTTC.